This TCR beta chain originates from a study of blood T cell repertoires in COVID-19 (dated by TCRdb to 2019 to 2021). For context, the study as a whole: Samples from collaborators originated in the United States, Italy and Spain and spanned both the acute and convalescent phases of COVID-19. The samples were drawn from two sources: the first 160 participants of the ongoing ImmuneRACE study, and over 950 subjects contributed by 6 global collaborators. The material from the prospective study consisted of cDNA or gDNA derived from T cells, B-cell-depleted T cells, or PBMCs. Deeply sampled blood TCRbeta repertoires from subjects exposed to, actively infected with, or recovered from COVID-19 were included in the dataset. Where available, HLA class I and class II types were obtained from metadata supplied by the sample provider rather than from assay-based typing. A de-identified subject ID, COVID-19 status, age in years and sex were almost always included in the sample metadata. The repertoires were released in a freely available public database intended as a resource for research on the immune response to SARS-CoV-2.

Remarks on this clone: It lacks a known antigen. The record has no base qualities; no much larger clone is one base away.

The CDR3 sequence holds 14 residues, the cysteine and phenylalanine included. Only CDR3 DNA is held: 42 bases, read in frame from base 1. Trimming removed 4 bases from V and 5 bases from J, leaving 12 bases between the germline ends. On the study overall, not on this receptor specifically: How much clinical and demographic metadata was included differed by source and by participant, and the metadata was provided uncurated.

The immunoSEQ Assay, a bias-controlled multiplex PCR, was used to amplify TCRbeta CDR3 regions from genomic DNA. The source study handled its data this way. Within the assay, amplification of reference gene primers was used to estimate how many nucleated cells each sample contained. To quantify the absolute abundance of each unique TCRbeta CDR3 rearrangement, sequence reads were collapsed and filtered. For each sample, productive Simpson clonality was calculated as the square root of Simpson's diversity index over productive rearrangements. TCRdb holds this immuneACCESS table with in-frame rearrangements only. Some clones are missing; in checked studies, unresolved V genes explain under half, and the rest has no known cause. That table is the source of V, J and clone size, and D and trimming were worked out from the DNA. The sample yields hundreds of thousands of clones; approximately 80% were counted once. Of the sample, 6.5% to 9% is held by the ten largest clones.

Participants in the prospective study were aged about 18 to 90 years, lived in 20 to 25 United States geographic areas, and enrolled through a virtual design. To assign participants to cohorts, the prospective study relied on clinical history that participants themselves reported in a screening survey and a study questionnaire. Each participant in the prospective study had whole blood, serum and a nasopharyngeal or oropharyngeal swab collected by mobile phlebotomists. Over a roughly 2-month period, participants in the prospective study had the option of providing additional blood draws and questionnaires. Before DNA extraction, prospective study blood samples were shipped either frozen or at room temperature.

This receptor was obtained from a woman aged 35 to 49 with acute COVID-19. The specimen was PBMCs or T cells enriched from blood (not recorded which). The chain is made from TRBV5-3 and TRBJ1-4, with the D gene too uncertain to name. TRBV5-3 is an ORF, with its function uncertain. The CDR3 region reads CARSTDTLNEKLFF. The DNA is TGTGCCAGAAGCACCGACACCTTAAATGAAAAACTGTTTTTT.